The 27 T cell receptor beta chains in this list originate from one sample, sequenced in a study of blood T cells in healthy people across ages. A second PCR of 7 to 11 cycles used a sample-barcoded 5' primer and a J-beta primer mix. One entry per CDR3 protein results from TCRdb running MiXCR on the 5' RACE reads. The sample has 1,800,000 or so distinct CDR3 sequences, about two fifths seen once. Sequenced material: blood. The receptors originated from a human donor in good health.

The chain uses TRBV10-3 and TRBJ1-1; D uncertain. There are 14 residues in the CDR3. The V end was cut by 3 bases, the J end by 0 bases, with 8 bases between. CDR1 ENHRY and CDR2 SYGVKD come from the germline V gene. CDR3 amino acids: CAISESHMNTEAFF. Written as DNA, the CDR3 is TGTGCCATCAGTGAAAGTCATATGAACACTGAAGCTTTCTTT.

CDR3 amino acids: CASSLAVGGHGELFF. CDR3 in DNA: TGTGCCAGCAGCTTAGCGGTCGGGGGGCACGGGGAGCTGTTTTTT. The rearrangement uses TRBV7-2 and TRBJ2-2, with D possibly being TRBD2 (7 bases). The CDR3 totals 15 residues. V lost 0 bases, J lost 7 bases, and 12 bases lay in between. Germline V gene data show CDR1 as SGHTA and CDR2 as FQGNSA. The full variable domain, with the rest looked up from reference TRBV7-2 and TRBJ2-2, is GAGVSQSPSNKVTEKGKDVELRCDPISGHTALYWYRQSLGQGLEFLIYFQGNSAPDKSGLPSDRFSAERTGGSVSTLTIQRTQQEDSAVYLCASSLAVGGHGELFFGEGSRLTVL.

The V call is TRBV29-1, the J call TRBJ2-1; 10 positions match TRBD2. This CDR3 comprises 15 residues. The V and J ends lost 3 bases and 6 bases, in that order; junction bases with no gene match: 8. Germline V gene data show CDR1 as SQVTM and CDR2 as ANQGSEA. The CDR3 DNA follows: TGCAGCGTTGATTTTAGCGGGGGGCCTACCAATGAGCAGTTCTTC. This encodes CSVDFSGGPTNEQFF.

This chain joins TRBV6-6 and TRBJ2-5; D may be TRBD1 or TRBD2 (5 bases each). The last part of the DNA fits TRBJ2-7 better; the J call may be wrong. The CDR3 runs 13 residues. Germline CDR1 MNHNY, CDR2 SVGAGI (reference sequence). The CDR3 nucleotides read TGTGCCAGCAGTTACCGGGACCCGATCGAGCAGTACTTC. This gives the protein CASSYRDPIEQYF.

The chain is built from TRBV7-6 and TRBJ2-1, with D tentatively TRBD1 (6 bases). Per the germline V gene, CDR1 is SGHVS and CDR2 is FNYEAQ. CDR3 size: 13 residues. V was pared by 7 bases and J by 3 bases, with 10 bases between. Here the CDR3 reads CASTTGHYNEQFF. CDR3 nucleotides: TGTGCCAGCACCACAGGGCACTACAATGAGCAGTTCTTC. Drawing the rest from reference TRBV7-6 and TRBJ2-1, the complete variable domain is GAGVSQSPRYKVTKRGQDVALRCDPISGHVSLYWYRQALGQGPEFLTYFNYEAQQDKSGLPNDRFSAERPEGSISTLTIQRTEQRDSAMYRCASTTGHYNEQFFGPGTRLTVL.

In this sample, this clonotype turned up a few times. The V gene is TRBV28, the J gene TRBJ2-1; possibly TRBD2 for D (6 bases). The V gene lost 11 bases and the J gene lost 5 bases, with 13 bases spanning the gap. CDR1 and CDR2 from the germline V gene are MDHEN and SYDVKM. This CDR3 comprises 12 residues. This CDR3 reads CAGRGINNEQFF. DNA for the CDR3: TGTGCCGGACGGGGGATTAACAATGAGCAGTTCTTC.

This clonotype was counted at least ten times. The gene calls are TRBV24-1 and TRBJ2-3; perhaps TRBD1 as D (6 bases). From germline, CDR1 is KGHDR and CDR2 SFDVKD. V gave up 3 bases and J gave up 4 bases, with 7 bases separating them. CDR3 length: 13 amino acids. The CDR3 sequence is CATSDGGPDTQYF. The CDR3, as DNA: TGTGCCACCAGTGATGGGGGCCCAGATACGCAGTATTTT.

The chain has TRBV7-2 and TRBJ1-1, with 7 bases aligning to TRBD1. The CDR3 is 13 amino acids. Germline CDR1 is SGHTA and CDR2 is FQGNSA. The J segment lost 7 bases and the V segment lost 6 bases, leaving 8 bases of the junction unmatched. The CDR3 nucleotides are TGTGCCAGCAGTTACAGGGGCTCCCTTGAAGCTTTCTTT. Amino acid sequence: CASSYRGSLEAFF.

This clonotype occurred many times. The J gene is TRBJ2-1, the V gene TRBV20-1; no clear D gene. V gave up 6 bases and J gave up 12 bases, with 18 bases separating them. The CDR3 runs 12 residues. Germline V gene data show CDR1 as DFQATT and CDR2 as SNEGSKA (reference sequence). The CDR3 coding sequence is TGCAGTGCAAAAGACCGACATCTCGGGCAGTTCTTC. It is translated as CSAKDRHLGQFF.

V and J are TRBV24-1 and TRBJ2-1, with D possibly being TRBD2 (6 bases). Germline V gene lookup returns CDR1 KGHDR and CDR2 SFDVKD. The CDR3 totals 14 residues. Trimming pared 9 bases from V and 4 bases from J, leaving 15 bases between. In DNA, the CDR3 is TGTGCCACCTCTTCTCACGGGGGTTACAATGAGCAGTTCTTC. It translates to CATSSHGGYNEQFF.

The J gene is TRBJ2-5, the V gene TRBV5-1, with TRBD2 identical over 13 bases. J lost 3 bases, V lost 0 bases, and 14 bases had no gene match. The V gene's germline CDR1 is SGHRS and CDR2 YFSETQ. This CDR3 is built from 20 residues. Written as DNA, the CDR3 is TGCGCCAGCAGCTTGGACAGAAAAAGGACTAGCGGGGGATACAAAGAGACCCAGTACTTC. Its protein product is CASSLDRKRTSGGYKETQYF.

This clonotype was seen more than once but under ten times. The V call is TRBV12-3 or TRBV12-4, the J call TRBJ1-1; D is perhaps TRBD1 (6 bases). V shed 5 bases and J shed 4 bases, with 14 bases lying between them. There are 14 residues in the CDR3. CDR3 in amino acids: CASSIGGSGTEAFF. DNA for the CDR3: TGTGCCAGCAGTATCGGGGGCTCTGGCACTGAAGCTTTCTTT.

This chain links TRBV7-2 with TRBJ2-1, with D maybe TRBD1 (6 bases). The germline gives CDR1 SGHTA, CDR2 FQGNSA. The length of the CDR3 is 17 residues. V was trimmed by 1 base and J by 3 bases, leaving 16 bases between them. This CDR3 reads CASSLGSWGPLYNEQFF. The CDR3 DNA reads TGTGCCAGCAGCTTAGGAAGTTGGGGGCCGCTCTACAATGAGCAGTTCTTC.

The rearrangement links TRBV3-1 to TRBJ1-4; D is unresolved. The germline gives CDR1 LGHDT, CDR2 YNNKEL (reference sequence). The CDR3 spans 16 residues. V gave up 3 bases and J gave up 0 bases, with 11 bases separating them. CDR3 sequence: CASSQGLRATNEKLFF. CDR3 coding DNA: TGTGCCAGCAGCCAGGGCCTGAGGGCAACTAATGAAAAACTGTTTTTT.

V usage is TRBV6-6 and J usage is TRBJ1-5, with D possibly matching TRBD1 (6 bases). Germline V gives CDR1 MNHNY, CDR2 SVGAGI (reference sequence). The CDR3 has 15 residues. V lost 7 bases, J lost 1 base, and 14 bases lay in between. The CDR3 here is CASNGGPSSNQPQHF. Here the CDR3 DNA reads TGTGCCAGCAATGGGGGCCCTTCGAGCAATCAGCCCCAGCATTTT.

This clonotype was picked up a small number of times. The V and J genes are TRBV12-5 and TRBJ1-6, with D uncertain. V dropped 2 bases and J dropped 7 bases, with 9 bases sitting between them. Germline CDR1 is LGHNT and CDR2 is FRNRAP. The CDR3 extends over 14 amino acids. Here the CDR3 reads CASGLMPENSPLHF. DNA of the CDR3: TGTGCTAGTGGTTTGATGCCCGAGAATTCACCCCTCCACTTT.

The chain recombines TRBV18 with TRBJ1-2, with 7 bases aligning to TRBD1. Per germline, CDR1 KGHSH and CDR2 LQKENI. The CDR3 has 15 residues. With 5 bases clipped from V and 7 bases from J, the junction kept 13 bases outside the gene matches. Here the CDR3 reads CASSSRDSRGGGYTF. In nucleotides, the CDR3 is TGTGCCAGCTCAAGCCGGGACAGCCGAGGGGGTGGCTACACCTTC. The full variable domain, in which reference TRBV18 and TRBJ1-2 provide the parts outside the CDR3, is NAGVMQNPRHLVRRRGQEARLRCSPMKGHSHVYWYRQLPEEGLKFMVYLQKENIIDESGMPKERFSAEFPKEGPSILRIQQVVRGDSAAYFCASSSRDSRGGGYTFGSGTRLTVV.

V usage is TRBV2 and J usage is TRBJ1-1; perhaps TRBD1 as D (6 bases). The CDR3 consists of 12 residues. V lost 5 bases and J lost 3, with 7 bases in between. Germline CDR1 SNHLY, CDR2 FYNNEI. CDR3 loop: CASSWTDTEAFF. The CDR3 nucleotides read TGTGCCAGCAGTTGGACAGACACTGAAGCTTTCTTT.

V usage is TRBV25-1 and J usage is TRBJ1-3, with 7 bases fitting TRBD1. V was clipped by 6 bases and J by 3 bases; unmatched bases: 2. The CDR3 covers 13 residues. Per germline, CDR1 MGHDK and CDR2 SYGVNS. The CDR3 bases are TGTGCCAGCAGGAGGGACAGTGGAAACACCATATATTTT. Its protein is CASRRDSGNTIYF. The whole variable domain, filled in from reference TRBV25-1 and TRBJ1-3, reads EADIYQTPRYLVIGTGKKITLECSQTMGHDKMYWYQQDPGMELHLIHYSYGVNSTEKGDLSSESTVSRIRTEHFPLTLESARPSHTSQYLCASRRDSGNTIYFGEGSWLTVV.

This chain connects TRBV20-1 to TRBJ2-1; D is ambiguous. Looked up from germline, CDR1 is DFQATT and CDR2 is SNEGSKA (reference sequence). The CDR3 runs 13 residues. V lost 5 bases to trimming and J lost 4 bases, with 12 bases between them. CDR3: CSAYPLGYNEQFF. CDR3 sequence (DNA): TGCAGTGCTTACCCTCTGGGATACAATGAGCAGTTCTTC.

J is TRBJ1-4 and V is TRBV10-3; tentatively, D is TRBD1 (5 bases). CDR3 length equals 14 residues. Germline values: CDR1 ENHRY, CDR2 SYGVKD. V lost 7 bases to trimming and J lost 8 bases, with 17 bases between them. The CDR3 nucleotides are TGTGCCATCACCCCGGGTGGGGGAAACGAAAAACTGTTTTTT. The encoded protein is CAITPGGGNEKLFF.

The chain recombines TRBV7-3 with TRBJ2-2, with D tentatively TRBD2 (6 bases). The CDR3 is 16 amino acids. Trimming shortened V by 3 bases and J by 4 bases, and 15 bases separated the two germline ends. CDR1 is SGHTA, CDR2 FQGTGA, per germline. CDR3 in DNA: TGTGCCAGCAGCTTGGGGCCAGGGAGGATCACCGGGGAGCTGTTTTTT. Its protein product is CASSLGPGRITGELFF.

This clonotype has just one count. The CDR3 DNA reads as TGCGCCAGCAGCCAGGCCGGACAGGGGGCGTCCGGTTACTATGGCTACACCTTC. Translated: CASSQAGQGASGYYGYTF. The chain employs TRBV4-3 and TRBJ1-2; 11 bases line up with TRBD1. Germline V gene data show CDR1 as LGHNA and CDR2 as YSLEER. CDR3 length: 18 residues. V shed 3 bases, J shed 3 bases, and the junction held 12 bases outside the gene matches.

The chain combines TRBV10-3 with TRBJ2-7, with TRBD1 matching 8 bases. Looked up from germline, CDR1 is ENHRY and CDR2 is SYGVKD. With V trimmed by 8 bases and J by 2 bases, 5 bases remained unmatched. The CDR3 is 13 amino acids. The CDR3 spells CAIRDRTTYEQYF. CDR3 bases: TGTGCCATCCGGGACAGGACCACCTACGAGCAGTACTTC.

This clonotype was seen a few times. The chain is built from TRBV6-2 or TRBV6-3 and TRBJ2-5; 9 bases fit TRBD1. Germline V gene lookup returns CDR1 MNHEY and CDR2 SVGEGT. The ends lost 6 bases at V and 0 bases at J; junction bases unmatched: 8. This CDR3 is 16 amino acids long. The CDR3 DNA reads TGTGCCAGCAGCCTGGGGACAGGGACCTACCAAGAGACCCAGTACTTC. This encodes CASSLGTGTYQETQYF.

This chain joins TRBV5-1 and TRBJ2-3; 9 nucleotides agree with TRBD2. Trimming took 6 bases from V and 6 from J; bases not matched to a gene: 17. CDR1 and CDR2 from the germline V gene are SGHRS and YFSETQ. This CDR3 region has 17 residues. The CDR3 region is CASTLPSSGGFFDTQYF. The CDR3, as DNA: TGCGCCAGCACCCTTCCCTCCAGCGGGGGGTTTTTCGATACGCAGTATTTT.

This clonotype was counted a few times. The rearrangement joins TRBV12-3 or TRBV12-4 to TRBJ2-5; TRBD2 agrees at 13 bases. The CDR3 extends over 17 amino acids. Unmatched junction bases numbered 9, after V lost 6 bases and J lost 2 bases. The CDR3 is CASSLGLAGALQETQYF. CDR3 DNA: TGTGCCAGCAGCCTAGGACTAGCGGGGGCTCTTCAAGAGACCCAGTACTTC.